Below are 11 T cell receptor beta chains sequenced from a single sample in a study of Ad26.COV2.S vaccination and SARS-CoV-2 variants. Treatment denoted: around 19 received Ad26.COV2.S at low or high dose, single or two shots; several received placebo; per-sample allocation not given. Samples came from day 63 after the first vaccine or placebo injection. TCRdb's copy holds only in-frame clones and misses some; the assay was immunoSEQ multiplex PCR. The table lists about 440,000 clones, roughly 87% of them singletons, with roughly 4% in the top ten. Sequencing used peripheral blood, obtained in a trial of Ad26.COV2.S vaccine versus placebo. These receptors originate from a person between 18 and 65 years old who received the Ad26.COV2.S COVID-19 vaccine or a placebo.

CDR3 nucleotides: TGTGCCACAGGGGGGCCGTACAATGAGCAGTTCTTC. It yields the protein CATGGPYNEQFF. V gene TRBV24-1 combines with J gene TRBJ2-1; TRBD1 or TRBD2 may be the D gene (6 bases each). The V end lost 10 bases, the J end lost 4 bases, and 10 bases lay between the germline ends. Germline V gene sequence: CDR1 KGHDR, CDR2 SFDVKD. CDR3 length: 12 residues.

This rearrangement joins TRBV4-3 to TRBJ2-5; D remains unclear. CDR1 and CDR2 from the germline V gene are LGHNA and YSLEER. The CDR3 extends over 15 amino acids. V lost 1 base and J lost 2, with 11 bases in between. The CDR3 bases are TGCGCCAGCAGCCAAGGGCAGCAGCGACAAGAGACCCAGTACTTC. As protein: CASSQGQQRQETQYF.

This sequence joins TRBV28 and TRBJ1-1; possible D gene TRBD1, 6 bases. The CDR3 covers 15 residues. Germline V gives CDR1 MDHEN, CDR2 SYDVKM. The V end was cut by 6 bases, the J end by 10 bases, with 24 bases between. The CDR3 loop reads CASRSAGADSLGAFF. For the CDR3, the DNA is TGTGCCAGCAGGAGCGCGGGGGCTGACTCTTTGGGAGCTTTCTTT.

The chain recombines TRBV19 with TRBJ1-2; tentatively, D is TRBD1 (5 bases). Germline V gene sequence: CDR1 LNHDA, CDR2 SQIVND (reference sequence). V lost 6 bases and J lost 4, with 15 bases in between. CDR3 size: 14 residues. The DNA for the CDR3 is TGTGCCAGTAGGACGCCGCCAGGGACCTATGGCTACACCTTC. It encodes CASRTPPGTYGYTF.

The chain is built from TRBV7-8 and TRBJ2-1; the D is unclear. Per the germline V gene, CDR1 is SGHVS and CDR2 is FQNEAQ. The CDR3 is 12 amino acids. The V and J ends lost 1 base and 6 bases respectively, with 4 bases between them. In DNA, the CDR3 is TGTGCCAGCAGCTTAGAGTTCAATGAGCAGTTCTTC. Its protein is CASSLEFNEQFF.

This clone turned up a few times. The chain has TRBV5-5 and TRBJ2-4, with TRBD1 identical over 7 bases. This CDR3 contains 17 residues. Germline CDR1 is SGHKS and CDR2 is YYEKEE (reference sequence). Trimming took 5 bases from V and 0 from J; bases not matched to a gene: 11. CDR3: CASSLKSGQIAKNIQYF. CDR3 nucleotides: TGTGCCAGCAGTTTAAAGTCGGGACAGATAGCCAAAAACATTCAGTACTTC. Complete variable domain (other parts from reference TRBV5-5 and TRBJ2-4): DAGVTQSPTHLIKTRGQQVTLRCSPISGHKSVSWYQQVLGQGPQFIFQYYEKEERGRGNFPDRFSARQFPNYSSELNVNALLLGDSALYLCASSLKSGQIAKNIQYFGAGTRLSVL.

V and J are TRBV28 and TRBJ2-7; 9 bases fit TRBD1. With V trimmed by 1 base and J by 4 bases, 23 bases remained unmatched. Germline values: CDR1 MDHEN, CDR2 SYDVKM. The CDR3 runs 21 residues. The CDR3, as DNA: TGTGCCAGCAGTTTATCCTCTACGATCCGGGACAGGGAGACGGACGGATACGAGCAGTACTTC. This encodes CASSLSSTIRDRETDGYEQYF.

The chain is built from TRBV6-2 or TRBV6-3 and TRBJ2-2; TRBD1 matches 8 bases. The CDR3 length is 16 residues. Germline V gives CDR1 MNHEY, CDR2 SVGEGT. V was clipped by 4 bases and J by 7 bases; unmatched bases: 11. CDR3 in amino acids: CASSSNRDRIFGELFF. CDR3 DNA sequence: TGTGCCAGCAGTTCGAACCGGGACAGGATATTCGGGGAGCTGTTTTTT.

This chain joins TRBV28 and TRBJ1-6; D ambiguous. With 8 bases removed from V and 7 bases from J, the gap between germline ends came to 15 bases. Germline V CDR1 and CDR2: MDHEN, SYDVKM. This CDR3 spans 14 amino acids. In DNA form, the CDR3 reads TGTGCCAGCCTTCGGGGAGAGAGAAATTCACCCCTCCACTTT. Residues: CASLRGERNSPLHF.

J is TRBJ2-7 and V is TRBV28, with D perhaps TRBD1 or TRBD2 (6 bases each). This CDR3 comprises 16 residues. V lost 1 base and J 1 base, leaving 14 bases between the germline ends. The V gene's germline CDR1 is MDHEN and CDR2 SYDVKM. Here the CDR3 DNA reads TGTGCCAGCAGTTTATCTTCGTGGGGGGCATCCTACGAGCAGTACTTC. It yields the protein CASSLSSWGASYEQYF.

The chain is built from TRBV5-1 and TRBJ2-7; 7 nucleotides line up with TRBD1. Germline assignment: CDR1 SGHRS and CDR2 YFSETQ. This CDR3 has 14 amino acids. The ends lost 3 bases at V and 1 base at J; junction bases unmatched: 4. In nucleotides, the CDR3 is TGCGCCAGCAGCTCGGACAGGCGATCCTACGAGCAGTACTTC. Protein sequence: CASSSDRRSYEQYF.